This T cell receptor beta chain comes out of a study of blood T cell repertoires in COVID-19. Study-level background: Acute-phase and convalescent COVID-19 samples originated in the United States, Italy and Spain. Sample material is recorded as cDNA or gDNA derived from T cells, B-cell-depleted T cells, or PBMCs.

As originally analysed: How many nucleated cells were present was estimated from reference gene primer amplification. The table came from immunoSEQ multiplex PCR; TCRdb's copy has only in-frame clones and leaves some out. D and trimming come from the DNA, and the V and J calls and clone size come from that table. The table records fewer than 65,000 clones, roughly 87% of them present only once. With V trimmed by 3 bases and J by 6 bases, 5 bases remained unmatched. The CDR3 runs to 15 residues. CDR1 is LGHDT, CDR2 YNNKEL, per germline (reference sequence). The chain recombines TRBV3-1 (or the pseudogene TRBV3-2) with TRBJ1-6, with TRBD1 matching over 7 bases. This clonotype was obtained from a human donor with acute or convalescent COVID-19. The donor label of this sample is uncertain. Sequenced material: peripheral blood. CDR3 coding DNA: TGTGCCAGCAGCCATATAAGACAGGGTAATTCACCCCTCCACTTT. The encoded protein is CASSHIRQGNSPLHF.